This TCR beta chain was found in a study of identical twins. This clonotype was detected once. Germline V gives CDR1 LGHNA, CDR2 YSLEER. Trimming left V 1 base short and J 2 bases short, with 12 bases between. The CDR3 covers 15 residues. TCRdb processed the 5' RACE reads anew with MiXCR; each CDR3 protein has one entry. The sample shows a few hundred thousand distinct CDR3 sequences, roughly 13% of them seen only once. Separately, the same data were catalogued under a study of yellow fever vaccine responses in identical twins. That paper notes: Twins reportedly showed a vaccine T cell response that seemed partly convergent and partly personalized.

The V and J genes are TRBV4-3 and TRBJ2-7; a possible D gene is TRBD2 (6 bases). The TCR was taken from a woman in her late teens or twenties in good health. The sequencing sample was made of CD4+ T cells sorted from blood. This CDR3 reads CASSQALGGTYEQYF. The CDR3 DNA is TGCGCCAGCAGCCAAGCCCTAGGAGGGACCTACGAGCAGTACTTC.